The sequence of this T cell receptor (beta chain) was determined in a study of cytomegalovirus exposure and HLA in healthy donors. Only in-frame clones appear in the TCRdb table, and some are missing; sequencing was by immunoSEQ multiplex PCR. The data contain tens of thousands of clones, around 90% of them singletons. V dropped 5 bases and J dropped 2 bases, with 8 bases sitting between them. CDR3 length: 13 residues. Germline CDR1 and CDR2: SGHNT and YENEEA. The chain couples TRBV11-3 to TRBJ2-3; possible D gene TRBD1, 6 bases. The sequenced sample consisted of PBMCs. The TCR sequence derives from a woman under 30 in good health and CMV-seronegative. The CDR3 sequence: CASSQGLTDTQYF. The CDR3 region has the DNA TGTGCCAGCAGCCAGGGGCTCACAGATACGCAGTATTTT. Full variable domain (missing parts from reference TRBV11-3 and TRBJ2-3): EAGVVQSPRYKIIEKKQPVAFWCNPISGHNTLYWYLQNLGQGPELLIRYENEEAVDDSQLPKDRFSAERLKGVDSTLKIQPAELGDSAVYLCASSQGLTDTQYFGPGTRLTVL.